In this sample, the clone carrying this TCR beta chain turned up once. The CDR3 has 16 amino acids. CDR1 and CDR2 (germline): LNHDA, SQIVND (reference sequence). Deletions cut 6 bases from V and 7 bases from J, with 19 bases between. The sample belongs to a study of blood T cell repertoires in COVID-19. The method was immunoSEQ multiplex PCR; TCRdb's version includes in-frame clones alone and lacks a portion of them. The profile shows about 88,000 clones, 88% of them singletons. The sequence came from a man older than 75 with acute or convalescent COVID-19. The sample was peripheral blood. The chain combines TRBV19 with TRBJ1-6; D is ambiguous. This CDR3 reads CASSSLVVGGNSPLHF. The CDR3 nucleotides are TGTGCCAGTAGCAGCCTCGTTGTGGGAGGGAATTCACCCCTCCACTTT.